This TCR beta chain derives from a study of blood T cell repertoires in COVID-19. In the study overall: Sites in the United States, Italy and Spain provided acute and convalescent COVID-19 samples. T cells, B-cell-depleted T cells, or PBMCs provided the cDNA or gDNA that served as material.

The CDR3 has 15 residues. CDR1 MGHRA and CDR2 YSYEKL come from the germline V gene. Trimming took 4 bases from V and 3 from J, leaving 10 bases between them. This clone appeared once. Per the authors' pipeline: By means of reference gene primer amplification, nucleated cell counts were estimated. Repertoires were generated with immunoSEQ multiplex PCR, while TCRdb's copy carries only in-frame clones and drops some. The D gene and trimming were derived from the DNA, and the V and J assignments and clone size from that table. This sample has 130,000 or so clones, with around 86% found just once. The sequence derives from a woman aged 55-69 years with active or convalescent COVID-19. Sequenced input: peripheral blood. The J gene is TRBJ1-6, the V gene TRBV4-1, with a tentative D call TRBD1 (5 bases). CDR3: CASSLRADYNSPLHF. DNA of the CDR3: TGCGCCAGCAGCCTCAGGGCAGACTATAATTCACCCCTCCACTTT.